This TCR beta chain appears in the sequencing data of a study of T cell responses to AZD1222 COVID-19 vaccine (TCRdb year 2021). About the study as a whole: AZD1222 recipients with second doses at about 4 weeks or about 12 weeks were pooled, because spike-specific TCR depth and breadth did not differ between schedules. Trial participants were enrolled by age into subgroups of 18-55, 56-69 and 70-plus years, and around 140, 26 and 57 TCR-sequenced participants, respectively, were included in these subgroups. A total of approximately 230 trial participants underwent TCR sequencing, of whom about 200 received two doses of AZD1222 and around 25 received two doses of the MenACWY control vaccine.

The germline V gene yields LGHNA for CDR1 and YNFKEQ for CDR2. Including the terminal cysteine and phenylalanine, the CDR3 comprises 14 residues. The sequence is cut down to CDR3 DNA, 42 bases in frame from base 1. Germline trimming: 1 base from V, 4 bases from J; junction bases outside gene matches: 3. The paper's findings and limits, for the study overall: Vaccine-associated CD4 TCRs spanned the whole spike protein, with dominant responses in regions 160-218 and 743-854. Because no day 14 peak-response samples were available, the repertoires could be characterized only after the peak T cell response. A significant rise in spike-specific TCR breadth and depth was observed after two AZD1222 doses relative to day 0 and relative to MenACWY recipients. Nearly half of unique spike-specific TCRs reportedly recognized epitopes outside regions mutated in the B.1.351 and B.1.1.7 variants. Most participants were white British and females outnumbered males, and the authors suggested that clonal diversity may have been underestimated. Conclusions about previously exposed vaccinees are limited, since just a handful of AZD1222 recipients were seropositive for SARS-CoV-2 at baseline. In the small 56-69-year group, the increase in depth fell short of significance, most likely because of low power.

The CDR3 regions of human TCRbeta chains were subjected to immunosequencing. Per the source publication's procedure: Repertoire TCRs were checked for matches against a reference library of SARS-CoV-2-specific TCRs that had been generated using the MIRA antigen-specificity platform. Breadth meant the fraction of unique TCRs that were SARS-CoV-2-associated, whereas depth meant the fraction of total T cells that were SARS-CoV-2-associated. Each spike-specific TCR was assigned to its reactive spike region and to a CD4 or CD8 class using the MIRA data. Log10-transformed breadth and depth values were compared by one-way ANOVA with Sidak's multiple comparisons tests. Not all clones reach the TCRdb copy of this immuneACCESS table, which keeps in-frame sequences only. Checked studies attribute under half of the gap to unresolved V genes and leave the rest unexplained. V and J calls and clone size are as listed in that table; D and trimming were resolved from the DNA. For this sample the table gives about 120,000 clones, of which around 88% were detected only once. The ten largest clones represent over 8.5% of the sample.

This specimen's time point label, per the study, means: baseline before first vaccination. Samples from vaccinated people were obtained from the UK trials COV001 and COV002, which included a single-blind randomized controlled phase 2/3 trial of AZD1222 (ChAdOx1 nCoV-19) in healthy adults. For TCRbeta chain sequencing, PBMC samples from trial participants were taken at day 0 and at day 28 after the second dose. As to this clone: Its recognized antigen is unknown. Base qualities are missing; no much larger clone stands one base away.

Recombination connected TRBV4-2 to TRBJ2-7, with 8 junctional bases fitting TRBD2. The TCR comes from an adult in good health. Sequences were derived from peripheral blood, sampled on day 0 of AZD1222 vaccination. In nucleotides, the sequence is TGTGCCAGCAGCCAAGCCGGGGGGGCGTACGAGCAGTACTTC. This sequence encodes CASSQAGGAYEQYF.